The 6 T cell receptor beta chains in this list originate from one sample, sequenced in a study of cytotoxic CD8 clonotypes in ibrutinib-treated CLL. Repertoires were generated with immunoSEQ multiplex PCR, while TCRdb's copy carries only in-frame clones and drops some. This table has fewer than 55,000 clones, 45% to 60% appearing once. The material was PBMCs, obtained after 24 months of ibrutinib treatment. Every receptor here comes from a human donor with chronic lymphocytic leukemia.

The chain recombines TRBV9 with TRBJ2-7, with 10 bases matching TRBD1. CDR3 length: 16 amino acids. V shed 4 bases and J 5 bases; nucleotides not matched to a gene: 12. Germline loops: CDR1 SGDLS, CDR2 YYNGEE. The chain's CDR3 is CASSIAPGTGENEQYF. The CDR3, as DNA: TGTGCCAGCAGCATAGCCCCCGGGACAGGGGAAAACGAGCAGTACTTC.

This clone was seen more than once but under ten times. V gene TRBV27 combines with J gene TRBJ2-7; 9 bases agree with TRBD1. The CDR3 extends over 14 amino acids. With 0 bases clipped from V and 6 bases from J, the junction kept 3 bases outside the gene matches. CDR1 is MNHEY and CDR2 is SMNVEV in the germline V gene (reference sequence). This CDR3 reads CASSLSTGGVEQYF. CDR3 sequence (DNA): TGTGCCAGCAGTTTATCAACAGGGGGCGTCGAGCAGTACTTC.

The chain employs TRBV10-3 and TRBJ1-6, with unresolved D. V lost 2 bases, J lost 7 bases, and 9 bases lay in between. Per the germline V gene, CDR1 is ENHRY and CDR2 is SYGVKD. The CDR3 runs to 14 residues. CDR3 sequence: CAISEPDSNSPLHF. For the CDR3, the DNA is TGTGCCATCAGTGAGCCCGACTCAAATTCACCCCTCCACTTT.

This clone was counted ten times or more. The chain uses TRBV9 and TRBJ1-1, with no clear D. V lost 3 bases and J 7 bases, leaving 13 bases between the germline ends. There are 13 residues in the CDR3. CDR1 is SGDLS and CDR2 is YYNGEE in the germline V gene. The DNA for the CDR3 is TGTGCCAGCAGCGCGGGGTTGGATAGTGAAGCTTTCTTT. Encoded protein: CASSAGLDSEAFF.

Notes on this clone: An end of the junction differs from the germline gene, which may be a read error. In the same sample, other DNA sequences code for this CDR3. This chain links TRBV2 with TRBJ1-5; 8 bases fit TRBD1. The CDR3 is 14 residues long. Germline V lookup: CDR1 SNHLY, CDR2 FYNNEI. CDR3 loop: CASRVGQGNQPQHF. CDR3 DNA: TGTGCCAGCAGGGTCGGACAGGGCAACCAGCCCCAGCATTTT.

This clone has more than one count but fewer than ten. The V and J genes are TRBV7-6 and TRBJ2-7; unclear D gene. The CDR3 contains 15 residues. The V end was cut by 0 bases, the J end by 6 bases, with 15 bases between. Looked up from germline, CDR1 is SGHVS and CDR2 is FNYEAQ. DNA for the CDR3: TGTGCCAGCAGCTTAGCTCCCTCCGACGGCACCGAGCAGTACTTC. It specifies CASSLAPSDGTEQYF.